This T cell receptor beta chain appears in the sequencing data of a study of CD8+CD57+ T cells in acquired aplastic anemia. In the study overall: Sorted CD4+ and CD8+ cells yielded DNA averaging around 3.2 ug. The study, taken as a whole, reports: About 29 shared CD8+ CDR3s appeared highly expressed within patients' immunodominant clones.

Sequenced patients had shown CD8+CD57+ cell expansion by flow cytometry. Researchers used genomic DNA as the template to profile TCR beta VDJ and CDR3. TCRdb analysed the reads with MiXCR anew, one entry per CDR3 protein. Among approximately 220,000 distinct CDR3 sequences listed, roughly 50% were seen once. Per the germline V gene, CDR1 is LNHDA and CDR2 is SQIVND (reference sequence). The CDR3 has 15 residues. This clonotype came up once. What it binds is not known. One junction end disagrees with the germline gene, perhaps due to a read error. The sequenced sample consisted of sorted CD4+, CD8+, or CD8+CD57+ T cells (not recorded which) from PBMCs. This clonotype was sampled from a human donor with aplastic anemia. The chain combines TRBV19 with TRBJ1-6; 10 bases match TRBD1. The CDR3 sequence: CASSQFPPGQGPLHF. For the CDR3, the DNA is TGCGCCAGCAGCCAATTTCCACCGGGACAGGGGCCCCTCCACTTT.